This T cell receptor beta chain was identified during a study of OX40 agonist ivuxolimab in advanced cancers. Profiled with immunoSEQ multiplex PCR; TCRdb holds only in-frame clones, not every one. In the table there are more than 60,000 clones, about 86% of which are singletons. Concerning this clone: The antigen remains unidentified.

Trimming left V 6 bases short and J 4 bases short, with 7 bases between. This CDR3 comprises 11 residues. Germline CDR1 is MNHEY and CDR2 is SVGAGI. Points from the study as a whole: Expanded peripheral T cell antigen specificity was not determined. Within 6 weeks, CD4+ and CD8+ blood T cells expanded clonally at 0.1 to 3.0 mg/kg.

This receptor was taken from an adult with an advanced solid tumor such as melanoma, head and neck, liver or kidney cancer. The V gene is TRBV6-5, the J gene TRBJ2-7; no clear D. The material sequenced was CD4+ or CD8+ T cells sorted from blood, taken in a trial of the OX40 agonist ivuxolimab. For the CDR3, the DNA is TGTGCCAGCAGAAACGTTTACGAGCAGTACTTC. This codes for CASRNVYEQYF.